One and the same sample provided the 30 T cell receptor beta chains below, sequenced in a study of cytomegalovirus exposure and HLA in healthy donors. The PCR made use of 60 Vbeta and 13 Jbeta primers. The repertoire was sequenced with immunoSEQ multiplex PCR; TCRdb's copy has only in-frame clones and lacks some. The sample has 200,000 to 250,000 clones; 85% to 90% are singletons. Sequencing was carried out using PBMCs. The receptors were sampled from a human donor in good health.

The rearrangement links TRBV27 to TRBJ1-5; D unclear. Trimming cost V 4 bases and J 5 bases, with 12 bases left between them. In germline, CDR1 is MNHEY, CDR2 SMNVEV (reference sequence). This CDR3 spans 14 amino acids. CDR3 loop: CASSSSRLDQPQHF. The DNA of the CDR3 is TGTGCCAGCAGTTCATCGCGATTGGATCAGCCCCAGCATTTT.

This clone showed up just once. V usage is TRBV27 and J usage is TRBJ2-3; D ambiguous. Germline V gene sequence: CDR1 MNHEY, CDR2 SMNVEV (reference sequence). The CDR3 is 14 amino acids. V shed 3 bases and J shed 0 bases, with 7 bases lying between them. The CDR3 loop is CASSFTQSTDTQYF. The CDR3 region has the DNA TGTGCCAGCAGTTTTACCCAGAGCACAGATACGCAGTATTTT.

This chain connects TRBV5-1 to TRBJ1-6; 9 positions match TRBD1. The V gene end was trimmed by 3 bases and the J gene end by 4 bases; junction bases not matched to a gene: 2. The germline V gene encodes CDR1 SGHRS and CDR2 YFSETQ. This CDR3 spans 15 amino acids. The CDR3 loop is CASSSGTGYNSPLHF. For the CDR3, the DNA is TGCGCCAGCAGCTCTGGGACAGGGTATAATTCACCCCTCCACTTT.

The chain combines TRBV6-6 with TRBJ2-3; TRBD1 matches at 9 bases. Per germline, CDR1 MNHNY and CDR2 SVGAGI (reference sequence). The CDR3 is 15 amino acids. Trimming took 5 bases from V and 1 from J; bases not matched to a gene: 4. For the CDR3, the DNA is TGTGCCAGCAGTCACCGGGACAGGGGCACAGATACGCAGTATTTT. The encoded protein is CASSHRDRGTDTQYF.

This sequence joins TRBV5-1 and TRBJ2-2; weak D call: TRBD2 (5 bases). The germline CDR1 and CDR2 sequences are SGHRS and YFSETQ. CDR3 length: 15 residues. V lost 4 bases, J lost 0 bases, and 10 bases lay in between. The CDR3 reads CASSMDSPNTGELFF. As DNA, the CDR3 is TGCGCCAGCAGCATGGACTCTCCGAACACCGGGGAGCTGTTTTTT.

The rearrangement uses TRBV29-1 and TRBJ2-1, with TRBD2 matching 10 bases. The ends lost 3 bases at V and 4 bases at J; junction bases unmatched: 9. The germline CDR1 and CDR2 sequences are SQVTM and ANQGSEA. This CDR3 is 16 amino acids long. CDR3 loop: CSVERVAGGYYNEQFF. The CDR3 DNA reads as TGCAGCGTTGAGAGGGTAGCGGGAGGATATTACAATGAGCAGTTCTTC.

The rearrangement uses TRBV4-2 and TRBJ2-3; TRBD2 aligns across 10 bases. The V gene end was trimmed by 3 bases and the J gene end by 3 bases; junction bases not matched to a gene: 18. This CDR3 region has 20 residues. In germline, CDR1 is LGHNA, CDR2 YNFKEQ. In nucleotides, the CDR3 is TGTGCCAGCAGCCAGGATTTGGCGAGCGGGAGGGGGTACGGGACAGATACGCAGTATTTT. It is translated as CASSQDLASGRGYGTDTQYF.

The CDR3 reads CASSFGGRDYEQYF. Written as DNA, the CDR3 is TGCGCCAGCAGCTTCGGGGGGCGAGACTACGAGCAGTACTTC. This chain joins TRBV5-1 and TRBJ2-7, with D perhaps matching TRBD2 (7 bases). V gave up 2 bases and J gave up 3 bases, with 12 bases separating them. This CDR3 contains 14 residues. CDR1 SGHRS and CDR2 YFSETQ come from the germline V gene.

This clone was recorded only once. The J gene is TRBJ1-4, the V gene TRBV19, with D hard to call. Between the trimmed V and J ends, which lost 2 bases and 8 bases, there was a span of 15 bases. Looked up from germline, CDR1 is LNHDA and CDR2 is SQIVND (reference sequence). The CDR3 sequence is 15 residues long. Here the CDR3 reads CASSIRRVGFEKLFF. CDR3 sequence (DNA): TGTGCCAGTAGTATAAGGAGGGTAGGATTCGAAAAACTGTTTTTT.

The rearrangement uses TRBV16 and TRBJ1-4, with 9 positions matching TRBD1. J was trimmed by 7 bases and V by 3 bases; bases with no gene match: 6. This CDR3 spans 15 amino acids. Germline V CDR1 and CDR2: KGHSY, FQNENV. CDR3 sequence (DNA): TGTGCCAGCAGCCACGTGGGACAGGGAAGTGAAAAACTGTTTTTT. Protein product: CASSHVGQGSEKLFF.

The V call is TRBV28, the J call TRBJ2-7; 9 positions agree with TRBD2. Germline lookup yields CDR1 MDHEN and CDR2 SYDVKM. This CDR3 has 13 residues. The junction had 3 bases not matched to a gene; V was cut back by 7 bases and J by 2 bases. The CDR3 sequence: CASTAGGTYEQYF. The CDR3, as DNA: TGTGCCAGCACAGCGGGAGGAACCTACGAGCAGTACTTC.

The chain employs TRBV4-3 and TRBJ2-7; 8 bases fit TRBD2. The CDR3 consists of 16 residues. In germline, CDR1 is LGHNA, CDR2 YSLEER. V was pared by 0 bases and J by 2 bases, with 6 bases of the junction left unmatched. DNA of the CDR3: TGCGCCAGCAGCCAAGACCCGGGACTAGGCCCCTACGAGCAGTACTTC. Protein sequence: CASSQDPGLGPYEQYF.

J is TRBJ2-7 and V is TRBV5-1, with a weak D call TRBD2 (5 bases). CDR1 and CDR2 (germline): SGHRS, YFSETQ. CDR3 size: 14 residues. V was cut by 1 base and J by 5 bases, with 13 bases left in between. The CDR3 protein is CASSLLDGGDEQYF. The CDR3 DNA reads TGCGCCAGCAGCTTGTTGGACGGAGGAGACGAGCAGTACTTC. The complete variable domain, with remaining parts taken from reference TRBV5-1 and TRBJ2-7, reads KAGVTQTPRYLIKTRGQQVTLSCSPISGHRSVSWYQQTPGQGLQFLFEYFSETQRNKGNFPGRFSGRQFSNSRSEMNVSTLELGDSALYLCASSLLDGGDEQYFGPGTRLTVT.

The chain combines TRBV5-1 with TRBJ2-7; D is unclear. The CDR3 is 13 residues long. The germline CDR1 and CDR2 sequences are SGHRS and YFSETQ. Trimming removed 3 bases from V and 0 bases from J, with 7 bases in between. CDR3 protein: CASSSSSSYEQYF. The DNA of the CDR3 is TGCGCCAGCAGCTCATCGAGCTCCTACGAGCAGTACTTC.

The chain has TRBV7-2 and TRBJ1-1; unclear D gene. CDR1 SGHTA and CDR2 FQGNSA come from the germline V gene. Trimming cost V 3 bases and J 2 bases, with 7 bases left between them. The CDR3 is 13 residues long. In DNA form, the CDR3 reads TGTGCCAGCAGCTTTCAGGTTAACACTGAAGCTTTCTTT. Amino acid sequence: CASSFQVNTEAFF.

The rearrangement joins TRBV6-5 to TRBJ1-1, with no clear D. CDR1 is MNHEY and CDR2 is SVGAGI in the germline V gene. The CDR3 runs to 15 residues. V was clipped by 7 bases and J by 0 bases, with 15 bases between them. CDR3 amino acids: CASNLAYSMNTEAFF. The CDR3 DNA is TGTGCCAGCAACCTAGCCTATTCCATGAACACTGAAGCTTTCTTT.

This chain joins TRBV5-1 and TRBJ2-7, with 12 positions matching TRBD2. Germline values: CDR1 SGHRS, CDR2 YFSETQ. After removal of 0 bases from V and 5 bases from J, the junction contained 3 bases not matched to a gene. The CDR3 consists of 15 residues. Here the CDR3 DNA reads TGCGCCAGCAGCTTGGGGCTAGCGGGAGGGGACGAGCAGTACTTC. Its translation is CASSLGLAGGDEQYF.

This sequence joins TRBV27 and TRBJ2-3; 10 nucleotides agree with TRBD2. Trimming at V came to 2 bases and at J to 4 bases, leaving 3 bases not matched to a gene. The CDR3 length is 15 residues. Per germline, CDR1 MNHEY and CDR2 SMNVEV (reference sequence). DNA for the CDR3: TGTGCCAGCAGTTTAAGCGGGAGGGTCGCAGATACGCAGTATTTT. Protein product: CASSLSGRVADTQYF.

A few counts support this clone. V is TRBV4-1 and J is TRBJ2-7; 8 positions match TRBD2. Germline CDR1 MGHRA, CDR2 YSYEKL. The J segment lost 3 bases and the V segment lost 2 bases, leaving 9 bases of the junction unmatched. The CDR3 contains 16 residues. CDR3 in amino acids: CASSQNEIAGYYEQYF. CDR3 nucleotides: TGCGCCAGCAGCCAAAACGAAATAGCGGGATACTACGAGCAGTACTTC.

The CDR3 is CASSPLARRGLTF. Here the CDR3 DNA reads TGTGCCAGCAGCCCGCTGGCCAGGAGGGGCCTCACCTTC. This chain uses TRBV11-2 with TRBJ1-2; D is possibly TRBD1 (5 bases). The ends were cut back, 5 bases at V and 13 bases at J, with 20 bases in the middle. The CDR3 is 13 amino acids. The germline V gene has CDR1 SGHAT and CDR2 FQNNGV.

The chain employs TRBV2 and TRBJ1-6, with D possibly matching TRBD1 (5 bases). This CDR3 region has 16 residues. Germline V CDR1 and CDR2: SNHLY, FYNNEI. V gave up 10 bases and J gave up 0 bases, with 16 bases separating them. CDR3 sequence (DNA): TGTGCCATCCAAATGGGTACAGGCTCCTATAATTCACCCCTCCACTTT. This encodes CAIQMGTGSYNSPLHF.

The rearrangement uses TRBV9 and TRBJ1-1; possibly TRBD1 for D (6 bases). CDR1 and CDR2 (germline): SGDLS, YYNGEE. This CDR3 has 14 amino acids. Trimming shortened V by 0 bases and J by 4 bases, and 10 bases separated the two germline ends. Here the CDR3 DNA reads TGTGCCAGCAGCGTAGGCAGGGGAATCACTGAAGCTTTCTTT. It translates to CASSVGRGITEAFF. The full variable domain, in which reference TRBV9 and TRBJ1-1 provide the parts outside the CDR3, is DSGVTQTPKHLITATGQRVTLRCSPRSGDLSVYWYQQSLDQGLQFLIQYYNGEERAKGNILERFSAQQFPDLHSELNLSSLELGDSALYFCASSVGRGITEAFFGQGTRLTVV.

The chain joins TRBV5-1 to TRBJ2-5; 8 bases fit TRBD2. CDR1 is SGHRS, CDR2 YFSETQ, per germline. Unmatched junction bases numbered 7, after V lost 6 bases and J lost 3 bases. The CDR3 is made up of 14 amino acids. The CDR3 loop reads CASNLSGSKETQYF. Written as DNA, the CDR3 is TGCGCCAGCAATCTGAGCGGGAGTAAAGAGACCCAGTACTTC.

This chain joins TRBV25-1 and TRBJ2-7; the D gene is possibly TRBD2 (7 bases). Germline CDR1 and CDR2: MGHDK and SYGVNS. Trimming stripped 2 bases from V and 2 bases from J, with 13 bases between. This CDR3 contains 15 residues. The chain's CDR3 is CASSEIAGAPYEQYF. The CDR3 DNA reads TGTGCCAGCAGTGAAATTGCGGGGGCGCCCTACGAGCAGTACTTC.

CDR3 DNA: TGTGCCATCAGAGGGACTAGCGGGGAAGGGGAGCAGTACTTC. This encodes CAIRGTSGEGEQYF. The rearrangement links TRBV10-3 to TRBJ2-7, with 13 bases aligning to TRBD2. Looked up from germline, CDR1 is ENHRY and CDR2 is SYGVKD. This CDR3 has 14 residues. J was trimmed by 7 bases and V by 6 bases; bases with no gene match: 6.

The chain recombines TRBV28 with TRBJ2-1, with D perhaps matching TRBD1 (6 bases). The CDR3 consists of 14 residues. Germline V gene sequence: CDR1 MDHEN, CDR2 SYDVKM. The V gene lost 6 bases and the J gene lost 4 bases, with 13 bases spanning the gap. CDR3 sequence: CASSRQAEYNEQFF. CDR3 nucleotide sequence: TGTGCCAGCAGCCGACAGGCAGAGTACAATGAGCAGTTCTTC.

V is TRBV7-9 and J is TRBJ1-1, with 7 bases matching TRBD1. The germline V gene has CDR1 SEHNR and CDR2 FQNEAQ (reference sequence). The CDR3 is 14 amino acids. The V and J ends lost 5 bases and 3 bases, in that order; junction bases with no gene match: 6. In DNA form, the CDR3 reads TGTGCCAGCAGCCGACAGGGAACGGACACTGAAGCTTTCTTT. It is translated as CASSRQGTDTEAFF.

The sample holds a few counts of this clone. The chain joins TRBV5-8 to TRBJ1-5; no definite D call. Trimming took 1 base from V and 7 from J, leaving 15 bases between them. CDR3 length: 15 residues. The germline V gene encodes CDR1 SGHTS and CDR2 YDEGEE. The CDR3 DNA follows: TGTGCCAGCAGCTTGTATCGGGGAGGGATACAGCCCCAGCATTTT. Translated: CASSLYRGGIQPQHF.

The chain has TRBV10-3 and TRBJ2-3, with 10 positions matching TRBD2. The trim removed 7 bases at V and 6 bases at J, leaving 13 bases unmatched. The length of the CDR3 is 16 residues. In germline, CDR1 is ENHRY, CDR2 SYGVKD. The CDR3 loop is CAIMSWTSGSGDTQYF. The CDR3 nucleotides read TGTGCCATCATGTCGTGGACTAGCGGCAGCGGGGATACGCAGTATTTT.

The V and J genes are TRBV27 and TRBJ2-6; the match to TRBD1 covers 9 bases. Germline values: CDR1 MNHEY, CDR2 SMNVEV (reference sequence). This CDR3 is 17 amino acids long. With 5 bases clipped from V and 3 bases from J, the junction kept 8 bases outside the gene matches. CDR3 loop: CASSQTGGVLGANVLTF. The DNA for the CDR3 is TGTGCCAGCAGTCAAACAGGGGGCGTCCTTGGGGCCAACGTCCTGACTTTC.